Below, 22 T cell receptor beta chains from the same sample are listed, as sequenced in a study of CD8 T cells in ankylosing spondylitis. Broader study findings: A TCR beta motif of eight or nine highly homologous variants seemed to mark ankylosing spondylitis blood.

No cognate antigen is known for these TCRs. TCRdb re-derived calls from the 5' RACE reads in MiXCR, one entry per CDR3 protein. Of some 840,000 distinct CDR3 sequences in the sample, 10% to 15% were seen once. Sequencing was carried out using blood, either unsorted or a sorted T cell fraction (not recorded which). These receptors were taken from a male donor with ankylosing spondylitis.

The chain links TRBV12-3 or TRBV12-4 to TRBJ2-7, with a possible D match to TRBD2 (6 bases). The CDR3 runs to 12 residues. Trimming cost V 7 bases and J 3 bases, with 10 bases left between them. DNA for the CDR3: TGTGCCAGCATGTGGAGGGACTACGAGCAGTACTTC. Its protein is CASMWRDYEQYF.

This clonotype was recorded at least ten times. J is TRBJ2-5 and V is TRBV20-1; 7 positions agree with TRBD1. The germline V gene has CDR1 DFQATT and CDR2 SNEGSKA (reference sequence). The CDR3 is made up of 13 amino acids. V was pared by 4 bases and J by 0 bases, with 2 bases of the junction left unmatched. CDR3 protein: CSAIGQDQETQYF. CDR3 in DNA: TGCAGTGCTATTGGACAGGACCAAGAGACCCAGTACTTC.

This clonotype was detected only a few times. The chain joins TRBV7-8 to TRBJ1-1; 10 bases agree with TRBD1. V was clipped by 4 bases and J by 6 bases; unmatched bases: 11. The CDR3 sequence is 16 residues long. Germline CDR1 reads SGHVS; CDR2 reads FQNEAQ. In nucleotides, the CDR3 is TGTGCCAGCAGCTCCCACCGGGACAGGGGTGCGGCTGAAGCTTTCTTT. Its translation: CASSSHRDRGAAEAFF.

This clonotype was counted a few times. The genes are TRBV4-3 and TRBJ1-2, with D possibly being TRBD1 (6 bases). CDR3 length: 15 amino acids. The V and J ends lost 0 bases and 2 bases respectively, with 10 bases between them. The germline CDR1 and CDR2 sequences are LGHNA and YSLEER. CDR3 in DNA: TGCGCCAGCAGCCAAGATGGGCAGGGGAACTATGGCTACACCTTC. Translating it yields CASSQDGQGNYGYTF.

The V gene is TRBV18, the J gene TRBJ2-6; possibly TRBD2 for D (5 bases). From germline, CDR1 is KGHSH and CDR2 LQKENI. The V end lost 3 bases, the J end lost 0 bases, and 9 bases lay between the germline ends. The CDR3 runs to 16 residues. CDR3: CASSPMGSSGANVLTF. The CDR3 DNA is TGTGCCAGCTCACCTATGGGGAGCTCTGGGGCCAACGTCCTGACTTTC.

In its sample, this clonotype was seen many times. This chain links TRBV29-1 with TRBJ2-3; TRBD2 agrees at 8 bases. J gave up 1 base and V 7 bases, and 13 bases lay outside the gene matches. The CDR3 sequence is 16 residues long. Germline V gene lookup returns CDR1 SQVTM and CDR2 ANQGSEA. The CDR3 loop is CSANSGRGGGTDTQYF. The CDR3 nucleotides are TGCAGCGCGAACAGCGGGAGAGGGGGGGGCACAGATACGCAGTATTTT.

This clonotype was picked up many times. For the CDR3, the DNA is TGCGCCAGCAGCTTGGGGGTGTCGTATTTGGTTAATGAGCAGTTCTTC. It specifies CASSLGVSYLVNEQFF. The V call is TRBV5-1, the J call TRBJ2-1; D uncertain. The germline V and J ends were trimmed by 0 bases and 7 bases, with 17 bases remaining between them. CDR1 and CDR2 (germline): SGHRS, YFSETQ. CDR3 size: 16 residues.

This clonotype was seen repeatedly, ten times or more. The rearrangement uses TRBV29-1 and TRBJ2-1; D is tentatively TRBD1 or TRBD2 (5 bases each). The CDR3 is 13 residues long. V was clipped by 6 bases and J by 2 bases, with 11 bases between them. The germline gives CDR1 SQVTM, CDR2 ANQGSEA. The CDR3 sequence is CSVTAVTYNEQFF. In nucleotides, the CDR3 is TGCAGCGTGACAGCGGTAACCTACAATGAGCAGTTCTTC.

The chain combines TRBV5-5 with TRBJ2-2; perhaps D is TRBD1 or TRBD2 (6 bases each). Per the germline V gene, CDR1 is SGHKS and CDR2 is YYEKEE (reference sequence). There are 15 residues in the CDR3. Trimming removed 4 bases from V and 1 base from J, with 11 bases in between. The chain's CDR3 is CASSRGPENTGELFF. In DNA form, the CDR3 reads TGTGCCAGCAGCCGGGGGCCGGAGAACACCGGGGAGCTGTTTTTT.

Comments on this clonotype: A junction end diverges from the germline sequence, so it may reflect a read error. This sequence joins TRBV7-9 and TRBJ1-2, with D possibly matching TRBD1 (6 bases). The CDR3 is 10 amino acids. The V gene's germline CDR1 is SEHNR and CDR2 FQNEAQ (reference sequence). CDR3 sequence (DNA): TGTGCCAGCGGGGGCCCAGTGACCTCTTTC. Translation gives CASGGPVTSF.

A few counts support this clonotype. The J gene is TRBJ1-1, the V gene TRBV6-1, with D maybe TRBD1 (6 bases). The CDR3 consists of 14 residues. Germline loops: CDR1 MNHNS, CDR2 SASEGT. V lost 5 bases and J lost 2, with 12 bases in between. The chain's CDR3 is CASSTHRANTEAFF. The CDR3 region has the DNA TGTGCCAGCAGTACCCACAGGGCTAACACTGAAGCTTTCTTT.

There are a few counts of this clonotype. The genes are TRBV5-1 and TRBJ2-1; 8 bases map to TRBD2. The V and J ends lost 3 bases and 6 bases, in that order; junction bases with no gene match: 8. CDR3 length: 15 residues. Germline V gene data show CDR1 as SGHRS and CDR2 as YFSETQ. CDR3 sequence reads: CASSSKRGMGNEQFF. CDR3 sequence (DNA): TGCGCCAGCAGCTCTAAGCGGGGGATGGGCAATGAGCAGTTCTTC.

In nucleotides, the CDR3 is TGCGCCAGCAAGCGGGAGGGGGCCACAGATACGCAGTATTTT. It translates to CASKREGATDTQYF. The chain couples TRBV10-2 to TRBJ2-3; the match to TRBD2 covers 10 bases. The length of the CDR3 is 14 residues. V shed 7 bases and J 2 bases; nucleotides not matched to a gene: 3. Germline loops: CDR1 WSHSY, CDR2 SAAADI.

This clonotype was counted a few times. This rearrangement joins TRBV15 to TRBJ2-3; TRBD2 matches 13 bases. This CDR3 has 17 amino acids. Germline V gene lookup returns CDR1 LNHNV and CDR2 YYDKDF (reference sequence). Losses at the gene ends were 5 bases for V and 2 bases for J; bases not matched to a gene: 7. The CDR3 loop reads CATSASLAGGPTDTQYF. The CDR3, as DNA: TGTGCCACCAGCGCATCACTAGCGGGAGGGCCCACAGATACGCAGTATTTT.

The gene calls are TRBV4-2 and TRBJ2-2; maybe TRBD1 (5 bases). This CDR3 has 18 amino acids. The V end was cut by 1 base, the J end by 6 bases, with 21 bases between. From germline, CDR1 is LGHNA and CDR2 YNFKEQ. The CDR3 DNA reads TGTGCCAGCAGCCAAGGAGTTGGCAGGGATGAGTATGCCGGGGAGCTGTTTTTT. Amino acid sequence: CASSQGVGRDEYAGELFF.

This clonotype appeared many times. The rearrangement links TRBV10-3 to TRBJ1-2, with D tentatively TRBD1 (5 bases). The CDR3 consists of 13 residues. Germline loops: CDR1 ENHRY, CDR2 SYGVKD. V lost 9 bases, J lost 7 bases, and 18 bases lay in between. The CDR3 sequence is CAMTSQEFRGYTF. CDR3 DNA sequence: TGTGCCATGACTTCACAGGAATTCCGTGGCTACACCTTC.

This clonotype was observed a handful of times. The V call is TRBV7-2, the J call TRBJ1-4, with a possible D match to TRBD1 (5 bases). Trimming pared 1 base from V and 5 bases from J, leaving 14 bases between. CDR1 and CDR2 (germline): SGHTA, FQGNSA. The CDR3 length is 16 residues. CDR3 nucleotide sequence: TGTGCCAGCAGCTTAGGGGGAGGGACGTGGAATGAAAAACTGTTTTTT. Protein sequence: CASSLGGGTWNEKLFF.

The gene calls are TRBV18 and TRBJ2-7, with 13 bases that match TRBD2. There are 15 residues in the CDR3. Trimming removed 2 bases from V and 6 bases from J; junction bases left unmatched: 4. Germline CDR1 and CDR2: KGHSH and LQKENI. The CDR3 DNA reads TGTGCCAGCTCACCAACTAGCGGGAGGGCCTCCGAGCAGTACTTC. Protein: CASSPTSGRASEQYF.

This clonotype was recorded many times. J is TRBJ2-7 and V is TRBV20-1; 10 positions match TRBD2. In germline, CDR1 is DFQATT, CDR2 SNEGSKA (reference sequence). V shed 6 bases, J shed 2 bases, and the junction held 7 bases outside the gene matches. This CDR3 contains 14 residues. The CDR3 is CSARSSGRPYEQYF. CDR3 DNA sequence: TGCAGTGCACGGTCTAGCGGGAGACCCTACGAGCAGTACTTC.

This clonotype occurred a few times. The chain uses TRBV6-2 or TRBV6-3 and TRBJ2-7; D remains ambiguous. Trimming removed 7 bases from V and 0 bases from J, with 19 bases in between. This CDR3 is built from 16 residues. CDR1 and CDR2 (germline): MNHEY, SVGEGT. CDR3 nucleotides: TGTGCCAGCACCGAGAGAAGGACGGAGAGCTCCTACGAGCAGTACTTC. Translating it yields CASTERRTESSYEQYF.

The chain links TRBV28 to TRBJ2-7, with a weak D call TRBD2 (6 bases). Trimming took 4 bases from V and 2 from J, leaving 18 bases between them. This CDR3 comprises 16 residues. Per the germline V gene, CDR1 is MDHEN and CDR2 is SYDVKM. CDR3 bases: TGTGCCAGCAGTTCTATGACTAGTACGGAGACCTACGAGCAGTACTTC. Encoded protein: CASSSMTSTETYEQYF.

In this sample, this clonotype turned up a few times. CDR3 region: CASSRNRGWEETQYF. CDR3 bases: TGTGCCAGCAGCCGTAACCGGGGTTGGGAAGAGACCCAGTACTTC. The J gene is TRBJ2-5, the V gene TRBV7-6; tentatively, D is TRBD2 (5 bases). Germline V CDR1 and CDR2: SGHVS, FNYEAQ. The CDR3 has 15 residues. V dropped 5 bases and J dropped 3 bases, with 16 bases sitting between them.